Listed below are T cell receptor beta chains from one sample, sequenced in a study of T cell changes during pregnancy in multiple sclerosis. Method: immunoSEQ multiplex PCR; TCRdb's copy keeps in-frame clones and lacks some. The sample yields about 40,000 clones, around 90% seen once. The sequenced sample was CD8+ T cells from peripheral blood mononuclear cells, obtained in the third trimester of pregnancy. These receptors were taken from a female donor with multiple sclerosis, enrolled in a pregnancy study. Each CDR3 is given with its conserved first and last residue. The order of the fields is V gene, J gene, clone size, D gene, CDR3 protein, CDR3 DNA. A D gene is named only where the DNA matches it firmly. Size is stated for part of the rows, as once, few or many counts, or as a class when the clone is expanded.

TRBV9	TRBJ2-1	-	TRBD2	CASTGGGIDEQFF	TGTGCCAGCACCGGGGGGGGTATCGATGAGCAGTTCTTC
TRBV9	TRBJ2-1	-	TRBD1	CASSPGQGNNEQFF	TGTGCCAGCAGCCCCGGACAGGGAAACAATGAGCAGTTCTTC
TRBV7-9	TRBJ2-4	-	-	CASSLGQFPKNIQYF	TGTGCCAGCAGCTTAGGACAGTTTCCCAAAAACATTCAGTACTTC
TRBV7-2	TRBJ2-7	-	-	CASSPTVAYEQYF	TGTGCCAGCAGCCCGACAGTTGCCTACGAGCAGTACTTC
TRBV9	TRBJ2-7	-	TRBD2	CASSATGTTPYEQYF	TGTGCCAGCAGCGCCACCGGGACTACACCCTACGAGCAGTACTTC
TRBV30	TRBJ2-1	once	-	CAWSVGPEQFF	TGTGCCTGGAGTGTGGGGCCAGAGCAGTTCTTC
TRBV30	TRBJ1-2	-	-	CASPGAADNYGYTF	TGTGCCTCCCCTGGGGCGGCTGATAACTATGGCTACACCTTC
TRBV13	TRBJ2-7	-	-	CASSPWSGTSYEQYF	TGTGCCAGCAGCCCTTGGAGCGGTACTTCCTACGAGCAGTACTTC
TRBV7-9	TRBJ2-7	-	TRBD2	CASSSGTNPYEQYF	TGTGCCAGCAGCTCCGGGACTAACCCATACGAGCAGTACTTC
TRBV11-3	TRBJ2-2	-	-	CASSFKSVELFF	TGTGCCAGCAGCTTTAAATCGGTAGAGCTGTTTTTT
TRBV7-6	TRBJ2-5	-	TRBD1	CASSAGQGQETQYF	TGTGCCAGCAGCGCGGGACAGGGCCAAGAGACCCAGTACTTC
TRBV7-9	TRBJ2-7	-	TRBD2	CASSSREAYEQYF	TGTGCCAGCAGCTCGCGGGAGGCTTACGAGCAGTACTTC
TRBV7-2	TRBJ1-5	-	TRBD1	CASSPRGTGGNQPQHF	TGTGCCAGCAGCCCCCGAGGGACAGGGGGCAATCAGCCCCAGCATTTT
TRBV28	TRBJ2-1	-	-	CASSLFSLSYNEQFF	TGTGCCAGCAGTTTATTCTCCCTCTCCTACAATGAGCAGTTCTTC
TRBV7-9	TRBJ2-7	-	-	CASSLELGSGEQYF	TGTGCCAGCAGCTTAGAACTAGGGAGCGGCGAGCAGTACTTC
TRBV7-9	TRBJ1-4	-	TRBD1	CASSRSGTGGVNEKLFF	TGTGCCAGCAGCAGATCCGGGACAGGGGGCGTTAATGAAAAACTGTTTTTT
TRBV13	TRBJ2-5	-	TRBD2	CASTELGLADQETQYF	TGTGCCAGCACCGAACTGGGACTAGCGGACCAAGAGACCCAGTACTTC
TRBV6-4	TRBJ2-1	few	-	CASSDRSEGNEQFF	TGTGCCAGCAGTGACCGGTCGGAGGGAAATGAGCAGTTCTTC
TRBV5-1	TRBJ2-7	-	-	CASSLRPAEVSYEQYF	TGCGCCAGCAGCTTGAGGCCAGCGGAGGTCTCCTACGAGCAGTACTTC
TRBV9	TRBJ2-1	-	-	CASSVVGQNNEQFF	TGTGCCAGCAGCGTAGTGGGGCAAAACAATGAGCAGTTCTTC
TRBV10-3	TRBJ2-1	-	TRBD1	CAIKLELGQEQFF	TGTGCCATCAAACTGGAGTTGGGACAGGAGCAGTTCTTC